The source of this T cell receptor (beta chain) is a study of blood T cells in healthy people across ages. On the study more broadly: Through template switching, about one barcoded beta molecule was captured per two T cells, as measured in model experiments. General study points: Naive and antigen-experienced cells could not be conclusively compared, given unsorted PBMCs.

Healthy Caucasian individuals from Russia aged roughly 6 to 95 served as donors. Sample-barcoded 5' priming and a J-beta primer mix drove a second PCR of about 7 to 12 cycles. Each cDNA molecule, via a template-switch adaptor with 12 random nucleotides, was tagged. One entry per CDR3 protein results from TCRdb running MiXCR on the 5' RACE reads. The sample has over 1,500,000 distinct CDR3 sequences, 35% to 50% seen once. About this clonotype itself: Antigen unknown.

Germline CDR1 reads SNHLY; CDR2 reads FYNNEI. The CDR3 covers 12 residues. Trimming took 9 bases from V and 4 from J, leaving 12 bases between them. Sequencing was performed on blood. The sequence derives from a human donor in good health. The chain joins TRBV2 to TRBJ1-2; D is unclear. The CDR3 nucleotides are TGTGCCAGGAGTCAGGACGGCTATGGCTACACCTTC. Protein: CARSQDGYGYTF.